Presented here are 2 T cell receptor beta chains from one specimen sequenced in a study of cytomegalovirus exposure and HLA in healthy donors. This PCR relied on a set of 60 Vbeta primers and 13 Jbeta primers. TCRdb's table, derived via immunoSEQ multiplex PCR, lists solely in-frame clones and lacks some. The sample has around 130,000 clones, 70% to 85% seen once. What was sequenced was PBMCs. Receptors were obtained from a woman aged 60-70 years in good health and CMV-seropositive.

This sequence joins TRBV5-5 and TRBJ2-7, with no clear D. The length of the CDR3 is 14 residues. Trimming shortened V by 0 bases and J by 6 bases, and 13 bases separated the two germline ends. Germline CDR1 SGHKS, CDR2 YYEKEE (reference sequence). For the CDR3, the DNA is TGTGCCAGCAGCTTGGCCGAGTATGGGCTCGAGCAGTACTTC. Translating it yields CASSLAEYGLEQYF.

This chain links TRBV19 with TRBJ1-5, with D possibly TRBD1 on 6 matching bases. The CDR3 has 18 amino acids. V was clipped by 3 bases and J by 3 bases, with 21 bases between them. CDR1 is LNHDA and CDR2 is SQIVND in the germline V gene (reference sequence). CDR3 residues: CASSMGIGLTGPNQPQHF. The DNA of the CDR3 is TGTGCCAGTAGTATGGGGATAGGGTTAACAGGGCCCAATCAGCCCCAGCATTTT.